The present TCR beta chain was sequenced within a study of blood T cell repertoires in COVID-19. Looking at the study overall: Samples taken during acute and convalescent COVID-19 were collected in the United States, Italy and Spain. T cells, B-cell-depleted T cells, or PBMCs supplied cDNA or gDNA.

The CDR3 is 15 amino acids. Germline values: CDR1 SGHNT, CDR2 YYREEE (reference sequence). Trimming left V 0 bases short and J 7 bases short, with 14 bases between. As handled by the study authors: Reference gene primers were amplified, and this amplification served to estimate nucleated cell counts. Using immunoSEQ multiplex PCR, the repertoire was profiled, and TCRdb retains in-frame clones only, with some absent. From that table come the V and J calls and clone size; the DNA was used to work out D and trimming. The sample includes about 200,000 clones, about 93% of them seen just once. The specimen was peripheral blood. This chain joins TRBV5-4 and TRBJ2-1, with D tentatively TRBD1 (6 bases). This receptor was obtained from a man in his sixties with COVID-19, enrolled during active disease. CDR3 in DNA: TGTGCCAGCAGCTTGGTAGTGGGGGCCAGGAATGAGCAGTTCTTC. Its protein is CASSLVVGARNEQFF.